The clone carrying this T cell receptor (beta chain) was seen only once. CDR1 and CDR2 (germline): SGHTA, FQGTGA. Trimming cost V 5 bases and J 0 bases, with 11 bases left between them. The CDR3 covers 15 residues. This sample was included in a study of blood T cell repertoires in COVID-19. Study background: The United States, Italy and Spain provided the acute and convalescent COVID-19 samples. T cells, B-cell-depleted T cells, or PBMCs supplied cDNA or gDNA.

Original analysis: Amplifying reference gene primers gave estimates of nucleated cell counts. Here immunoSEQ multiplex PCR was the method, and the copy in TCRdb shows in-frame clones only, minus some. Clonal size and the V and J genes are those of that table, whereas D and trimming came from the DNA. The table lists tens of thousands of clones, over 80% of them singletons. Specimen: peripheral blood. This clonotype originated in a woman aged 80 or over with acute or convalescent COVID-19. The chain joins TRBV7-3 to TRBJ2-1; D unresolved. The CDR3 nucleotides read TGTGCCAGCAGCGTTCGCCCGAGCTCCTACAATGAGCAGTTCTTC. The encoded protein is CASSVRPSSYNEQFF.